The T cell receptor beta chain under discussion was sequenced for a study of T cell repertoires in cytomegalovirus infection. At the level of the study: Evidence of both CMV infection and a matching HLA type came from public TCR beta signatures.

Worth noting for this clonotype: Its antigen is unknown.

V was pared by 1 base and J by 4 bases, with 7 bases between. The CDR3 has 14 residues. CDR1 is SEHNR, CDR2 FQNEAQ, per germline (reference sequence). Study-wide findings and caveats: CMV-specific TCR beta clonotypes restricted by HLA-C dominated the ex vivo response.

TCRdb fed the reads into MiXCR, producing one record per CDR3 protein. The sample yields hundreds of thousands of distinct CDR3 sequences, around 35% seen once. The source material was cultured PBMCs, sampled from culture after CMV antigen stimulation. This sequence was found in a human donor in good health (CMV status not recorded). Some clones in this sample may be carry-over from other donors' samples. The chain has TRBV7-9 and TRBJ1-4; no clear D. The CDR3 protein is CASSLGQHNEKLFF. The DNA for the CDR3 is TGTGCCAGCAGCTTAGGTCAGCATAATGAAAAACTGTTTTTT.